This is a list of T cell receptor beta chains from one sample in a study of blood T cell repertoires in COVID-19. Assay: immunoSEQ multiplex PCR; the TCRdb copy retains only in-frame clones and omits some. The sample has a few hundred thousand clones; 75% to 90% are singletons. The specimen sequenced was PBMCs or T cells enriched from blood (not recorded which). The receptors originated from a man aged 35 to 55 who had recovered from COVID-19. Each CDR3 is given with its conserved first and last residue. A D gene is named only where the DNA matches it firmly. Part of the rows lack a size; the others show once, few, many or a class for expanded clones.

abundance | d_gene | j_gene | v_gene | CDR3aa | CDR3nt
once | TRBD1 | TRBJ1-5 | TRBV15 | CATSTETGFGQPQHF | TGTGCCACCAGCACAGAGACAGGGTTCGGTCAGCCCCAGCATTTT
. | TRBD1 | TRBJ2-7 | TRBV5-4 | CASSSRDRGSYEQYF | TGTGCCAGCAGCTCCCGGGACAGGGGCTCCTACGAGCAGTACTTC
few | TRBD1 | TRBJ1-6 | TRBV4-2 | CASSQDKGQSPLHF | TGTGCCAGCAGCCAAGATAAGGGACAGTCACCCCTCCACTTT
. | . | TRBJ2-7 | TRBV5-1 | CASRNRDYSYEQYF | TGCGCCAGCCGAAACAGGGATTACTCCTACGAGCAGTACTTC
. | TRBD2 | TRBJ2-1 | TRBV18 | CASSPGTSGRNEQFF | TGTGCCAGCTCACCAGGGACTAGCGGGAGGAATGAGCAGTTCTTC
. | TRBD1 | TRBJ1-3 | TRBV5-6 | CASTADRGTSGNTIYF | TGTGCCAGCACCGCTGACAGGGGGACCTCTGGAAACACCATATATTTT
. | . | TRBJ1-2 | TRBV19 | CASRASGGPSGYTF | TGTGCCAGTAGGGCCTCGGGAGGCCCCTCTGGCTACACCTTC
. | . | TRBJ1-1 | TRBV11-2 | CASSLLAASTEAFF | TGTGCCAGCAGCCTCCTTGCGGCGAGCACTGAAGCTTTCTTT
once | . | TRBJ1-1 | TRBV6-1 | CASSEAEGQGTEAFF | TGTGCCAGCAGTGAAGCGGAGGGGCAGGGCACTGAAGCTTTCTTT
. | . | TRBJ1-1 | TRBV5-1 | CASSLVGHMNTEAFF | TGCGCCAGCAGCTTGGTTGGACACATGAACACTGAAGCTTTCTTT
. | TRBD2 | TRBJ2-1 | TRBV5-1 | CASSYYSSGRAGSYNEQFF | TGCGCCAGCAGCTACTACTCTAGCGGGAGGGCGGGGTCCTACAATGAGCAGTTCTTC
. | TRBD1 | TRBJ1-5 | TRBV24-1 | CATSDEDRSNQPQHF | TGTGCCACCAGTGATGAGGACAGGAGCAATCAGCCCCAGCATTTT
. | TRBD1 | TRBJ1-2 | TRBV19 | CASLRDRGSFSGYTF | TGTGCCAGCTTAAGGGACAGGGGATCCTTCAGCGGCTACACCTTC
. | TRBD1 | TRBJ1-1 | TRBV9 | CASSKTGGATEAFF | TGTGCCAGCAGCAAGACAGGGGGCGCAACTGAAGCTTTCTTT
. | . | TRBJ1-1 | TRBV21-1 | CASSLLRQGINTEAFF | TGTGCCAGCAGCCTCCTCCGACAGGGGATTAACACTGAAGCTTTCTTT
. | . | TRBJ1-1 | TRBV30 | CASAAGRRKAFF | TGTGCCTCCGCCGCAGGGCGTAGGAAAGCTTTCTTT
. | . | TRBJ2-3 | TRBV14 | CASSTPRGASLPDTQYF | TGTGCCAGCAGCACCCCACGCGGGGCCTCTCTACCAGATACGCAGTATTTT
once | . | TRBJ2-1 | TRBV3-1/TRBV3-2 | CASSRDTSGEQFF | TGTGCCAGCAGTCGGGACACCTCGGGGGAGCAGTTCTTC
. | . | TRBJ1-5 | TRBV5-5 | CASSLVAGQPQHF | TGTGCCAGCAGCTTGGTGGCAGGCCAGCCCCAGCATTTT
. | . | TRBJ2-7 | TRBV23-1 | CASSQGRGLTYEQYF | TGCGCCAGCAGTCAAGGTAGGGGTTTGACCTACGAGCAGTACTTC